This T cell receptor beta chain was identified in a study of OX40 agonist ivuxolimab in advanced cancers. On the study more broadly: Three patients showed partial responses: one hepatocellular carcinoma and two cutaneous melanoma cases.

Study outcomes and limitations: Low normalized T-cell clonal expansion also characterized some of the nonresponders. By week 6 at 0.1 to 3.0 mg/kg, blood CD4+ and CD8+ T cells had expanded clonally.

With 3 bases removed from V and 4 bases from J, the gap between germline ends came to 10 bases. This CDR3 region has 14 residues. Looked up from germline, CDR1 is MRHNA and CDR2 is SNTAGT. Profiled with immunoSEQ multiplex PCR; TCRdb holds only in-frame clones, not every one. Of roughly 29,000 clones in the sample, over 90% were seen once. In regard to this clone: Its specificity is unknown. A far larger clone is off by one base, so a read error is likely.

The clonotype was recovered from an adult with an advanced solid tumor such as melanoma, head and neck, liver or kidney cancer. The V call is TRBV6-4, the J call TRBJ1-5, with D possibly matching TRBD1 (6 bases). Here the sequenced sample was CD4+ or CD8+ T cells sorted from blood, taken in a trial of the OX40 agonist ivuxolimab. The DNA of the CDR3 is TGTGCCAGCAGTGAAGACAGGACTAATCAGCCCCAGCATTTT. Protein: CASSEDRTNQPQHF.